This T cell receptor (beta chain) emerged from a study of blood T cells in healthy people across ages. Germline assignment: CDR1 SEHNR and CDR2 FQNEAQ (reference sequence). This CDR3 comprises 16 residues. Trimming took off 1 base at V and 3 bases at J, with 15 bases between the two ends. The draw of peripheral blood yielded 8.5 to 10 milliliters from each donor. Total RNA was extracted at no less than 6 micrograms per sample. This clonotype showed up just a few times. Next came a second PCR, run for about 7 to 12 cycles, which used a sample-barcoded 5' primer along with a J-beta primer mix. TCRdb recomputed calls from the 5' RACE reads with MiXCR, one row per CDR3 protein. The table includes around 780,000 distinct CDR3 sequences, more than 25% detected once. The same data also went into a second study, on T cells of mothers and their children. That investigation notes: A few healthy Caucasian mothers served as donors, and their six children did as well.

Source material: blood. The TCR comes from a boy younger than 18 in good health. The chain has TRBV7-9 and TRBJ2-5; D may be TRBD1 (6 bases). The CDR3 bases are TGTGCCAGCAGCTTAGATGGTAACAGGGCCGAAGAGACCCAGTACTTC. Amino acids: CASSLDGNRAEETQYF.